This T cell receptor beta chain was obtained from a study of blood T cells in healthy people across ages. Overall study: Per two T cells, template switching captured roughly one barcoded beta molecule.

This clonotype was detected many times. V dropped 8 bases and J dropped 7; count of bases not matched to a gene: 11. From germline, CDR1 is DFQATT and CDR2 SNEGSKA (reference sequence). There are 14 residues in the CDR3. Using a J-beta primer mix together with a sample-barcoded 5' primer, a second PCR was run for 7 to 11 cycles. Every cDNA molecule carried a tag from a template-switch adaptor bearing 12 random nucleotides. TCRdb reprocessed the 5' RACE reads via MiXCR and lists one record per CDR3 protein. The sample contains 1.5 million to 2 million distinct CDR3 sequences, approximately 30% of which appear only once.

V is TRBV20-1 and J is TRBJ2-1; TRBD2 agrees at 10 bases. Sequenced input: blood. The clonotype was recovered from a woman under 40 in good health. Written as DNA, the CDR3 is TGCAGTACCCCTCTAGCGGGGGTAAGGAATGAGCAGTTCTTC. Its translation: CSTPLAGVRNEQFF.